These 15 T cell receptor beta chains were sequenced from one sample in a study of response to subunit inactivated influenza vaccine. Each CDR3 protein is one row after TCRdb ran MiXCR on the RT-PCR reads. Here the sample spans 600,000 to 850,000 distinct CDR3 sequences, approximately 14% being singletons. The input for sequencing was PBMCs from blood, taken less than 15 days before vaccination. All receptors come from a man over 45 who received an inactivated influenza vaccine.

This clonotype was observed at least ten times. The V call is TRBV28, the J call TRBJ2-7; 12 bases agree with TRBD2. The germline V gene encodes CDR1 MDHEN and CDR2 SYDVKM. The CDR3 loop spans 14 amino acids. Trimming took 5 bases from V and 3 from J; bases not matched to a gene: 2. CDR3 residues: CASSTTSGSYEQYF. The CDR3 DNA follows: TGTGCCAGCAGTACGACTAGCGGGAGCTACGAGCAGTACTTC.

The rearrangement uses TRBV6-1 and TRBJ2-1; a possible D gene is TRBD2 (6 bases). In germline, CDR1 is MNHNS, CDR2 SASEGT. The CDR3 is 17 amino acids. V shed 6 bases and J shed 0 bases, with 18 bases lying between them. The chain's CDR3 is CASRLSAGPSSYNEQFF. The CDR3 nucleotides are TGTGCCAGCAGACTGTCGGCGGGGCCGAGCTCCTACAATGAGCAGTTCTTC.

This chain links TRBV3-1 with TRBJ2-7; 8 bases align to TRBD2. From germline, CDR1 is LGHDT and CDR2 YNNKEL (reference sequence). This CDR3 has 16 residues. V was pared by 4 bases and J by 3 bases, with 11 bases of the junction left unmatched. CDR3 loop: CASSPTGTRALYEQYF. The CDR3 nucleotides read TGTGCCAGCAGCCCAACCGGGACTAGGGCCCTCTACGAGCAGTACTTC.

The J gene is TRBJ2-5, the V gene TRBV11-2; 7 nucleotides agree with TRBD2. V dropped 0 bases and J dropped 5; count of bases not matched to a gene: 12. There are 17 residues in the CDR3. Germline V CDR1 and CDR2: SGHAT, FQNNGV. CDR3 nucleotides: TGTGCCAGCAGCTTAGAAAGAGGGAGGGCGATTCCCGAGACCCAGTACTTC. Encoded protein: CASSLERGRAIPETQYF. The full variable domain, rest sourced from reference TRBV11-2 and TRBJ2-5, is EAGVAQSPRYKIIEKRQSVAFWCNPISGHATLYWYQQILGQGPKLLIQFQNNGVVDDSQLPKDRFSAERLKGVDSTLKIQPAKLEDSAVYLCASSLERGRAIPETQYFGPGTRLLVL.

This clonotype was detected many times. The chain is built from TRBV6-2 or TRBV6-3 and TRBJ1-1, with unresolved D. The CDR3 contains 11 residues. Trimming pared 10 bases from V and 4 bases from J, leaving 10 bases between. CDR1 is MNHEY, CDR2 SVGEGT, per germline. CDR3 loop: CATRSGTEAFF. In nucleotides, the CDR3 is TGTGCCACCAGGAGTGGCACTGAAGCTTTCTTT.

This clonotype was counted a few times. V gene TRBV3-1 combines with J gene TRBJ2-7; TRBD1 matches at 9 bases. Germline V CDR1 and CDR2: LGHDT, YNNKEL (reference sequence). J gave up 6 bases and V 4 bases, and 4 bases lay outside the gene matches. This CDR3 has 13 amino acids. The CDR3 region has the DNA TGTGCCAGCAGCCGGTTGGACAGGGGCGAGCAGTACTTC. It yields the protein CASSRLDRGEQYF.

As regards this clonotype: A much larger clone lies one base from this, so it may be a read error. This sequence joins TRBV29-1 and TRBJ1-1; D call uncertain. The CDR3 loop spans 14 amino acids. Trimming took off 0 bases at V and 0 bases at J, with 8 bases between the two ends. Germline-derived CDR1 and CDR2 are SQVTM and ANQGSEA. CDR3 bases: TGCAGCGTTGAAGAGTTGAGTATGAACACTGAAGCTTTCTTT. As protein: CSVEELSMNTEAFF.

This clonotype occurred many times. This chain joins TRBV7-2 and TRBJ2-3; the D is unclear. Germline loops: CDR1 SGHTA, CDR2 FQGNSA. Trimming left V 4 bases short and J 1 base short, with 9 bases between. The CDR3 runs to 14 residues. CDR3 sequence reads: CASSSARGTDTQYF. The CDR3 DNA is TGTGCCAGCAGCTCCGCCCGTGGCACAGATACGCAGTATTTT.

As concerns this clonotype: At one of its ends the junction is not consistent with the germline gene, which may arise from a read error. This chain links TRBV20-1 with TRBJ2-7; D is uncertain. Germline-derived CDR1 and CDR2 are DFQATT and SNEGSKA (reference sequence). This CDR3 spans 14 amino acids. The CDR3 here is CSARRTGISYELYF. DNA for the CDR3: TGCAGTGCTAGAAGAACCGGAATTTCTTACGAGCTGTACTTC.

This clonotype came up many times. The gene calls are TRBV10-3 and TRBJ1-5; a possible D gene is TRBD1 (5 bases). The CDR3 sequence is 15 residues long. Per germline, CDR1 ENHRY and CDR2 SYGVKD. V lost 3 bases, J lost 6 bases, and 15 bases lay in between. CDR3 region: CAISEGLGETQPQHF. The CDR3, as DNA: TGTGCCATCAGTGAAGGGTTAGGGGAGACTCAGCCCCAGCATTTT.

J is TRBJ2-2 and V is TRBV4-3, with D unresolved. V gave up 2 bases and J gave up 9 bases, with 10 bases separating them. Germline CDR1 and CDR2: LGHNA and YSLEER. CDR3 length equals 13 residues. This CDR3 is CASSQMGGRELFF. The CDR3 region has the DNA TGCGCCAGCAGCCAAATGGGCGGTCGGGAGCTGTTTTTT.

This clonotype has a handful of counts. This chain links TRBV4-1 with TRBJ2-7; 10 positions agree with TRBD2. The V gene end was trimmed by 5 bases and the J gene end by 1 base; junction bases not matched to a gene: 5. Germline values: CDR1 MGHRA, CDR2 YSYEKL. The CDR3 is 15 amino acids. The DNA for the CDR3 is TGCGCCAGCAGCGATAGCGGGGGGCTTTCCTACGAGCAGTACTTC. It translates to CASSDSGGLSYEQYF.

The genes are TRBV14 and TRBJ2-5, with 7 bases lining up with TRBD1. Germline trimming cut 4 bases from V and 5 bases from J; bases unmatched to any gene: 4. The CDR3 extends over 13 amino acids. CDR1 is SGHDN, CDR2 FVKESK, per germline. The chain's CDR3 is CASSRFRGETQYF. CDR3 nucleotides: TGTGCCAGCAGCCGATTCAGGGGGGAGACCCAGTACTTC.

The chain employs TRBV20-1 and TRBJ2-7; a possible D gene is TRBD2 (6 bases). V dropped 3 bases and J dropped 6 bases, with 15 bases sitting between them. This CDR3 is built from 13 residues. Germline V gene lookup returns CDR1 DFQATT and CDR2 SNEGSKA (reference sequence). CDR3 DNA sequence: TGCAGTGCTAGCGGGAGCATAAGTTTCGAGCAGTACTTC. It yields the protein CSASGSISFEQYF.

J is TRBJ2-1 and V is TRBV20-1; D possibly corresponds to TRBD2 (6 bases). There are 14 residues in the CDR3. Germline V gene sequence: CDR1 DFQATT, CDR2 SNEGSKA (reference sequence). Trimming removed 5 bases from V and 2 bases from J, with 13 bases in between. The CDR3 region is CSADRDLTYNEQFF. Here the CDR3 DNA reads TGCAGTGCTGACCGGGACTTGACCTACAATGAGCAGTTCTTC.